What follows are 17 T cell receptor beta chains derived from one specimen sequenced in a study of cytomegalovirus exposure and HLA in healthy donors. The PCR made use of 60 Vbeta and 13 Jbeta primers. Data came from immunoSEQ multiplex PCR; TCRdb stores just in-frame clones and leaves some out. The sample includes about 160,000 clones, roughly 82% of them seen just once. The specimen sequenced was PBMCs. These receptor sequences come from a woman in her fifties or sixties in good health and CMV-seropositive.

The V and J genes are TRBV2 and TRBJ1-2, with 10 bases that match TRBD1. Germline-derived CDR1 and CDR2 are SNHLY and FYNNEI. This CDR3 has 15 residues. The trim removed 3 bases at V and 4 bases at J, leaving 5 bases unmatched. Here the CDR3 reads CASSERQGAGYGYTF. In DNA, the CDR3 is TGTGCCAGCAGTGAGAGACAGGGGGCAGGCTATGGCTACACCTTC.

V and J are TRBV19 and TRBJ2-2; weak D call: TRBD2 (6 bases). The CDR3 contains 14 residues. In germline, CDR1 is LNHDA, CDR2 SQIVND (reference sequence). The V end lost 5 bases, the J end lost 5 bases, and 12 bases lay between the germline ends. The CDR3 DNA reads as TGTGCCAGTAGTTCACCTGGGGGGACCGGGGAGCTGTTTTTT. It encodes CASSSPGGTGELFF.

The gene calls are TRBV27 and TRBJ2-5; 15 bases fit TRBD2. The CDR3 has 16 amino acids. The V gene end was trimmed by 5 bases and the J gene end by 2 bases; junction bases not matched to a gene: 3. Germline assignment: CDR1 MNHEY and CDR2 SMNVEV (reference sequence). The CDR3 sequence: CASSDGTSGGQETQYF. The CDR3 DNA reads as TGTGCCAGCAGTGACGGGACTAGCGGGGGGCAAGAGACCCAGTACTTC.

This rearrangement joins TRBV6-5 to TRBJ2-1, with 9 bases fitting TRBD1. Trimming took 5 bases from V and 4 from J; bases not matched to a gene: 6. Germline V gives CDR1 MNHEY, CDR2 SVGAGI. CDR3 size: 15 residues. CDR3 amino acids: CASSRGQGIYNEQFF. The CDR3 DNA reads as TGTGCCAGCAGTCGCGGACAGGGGATATACAATGAGCAGTTCTTC.

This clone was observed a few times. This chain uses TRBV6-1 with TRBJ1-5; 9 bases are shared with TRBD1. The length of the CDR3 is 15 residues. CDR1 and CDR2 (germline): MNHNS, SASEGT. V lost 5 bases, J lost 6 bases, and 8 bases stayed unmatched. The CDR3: CASSSNRGPRQPQHF. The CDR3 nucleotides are TGTGCCAGCAGTTCAAACAGGGGGCCCCGTCAGCCCCAGCATTTT.

The CDR3 sequence: CASRLDRNYGYTF. The CDR3 DNA reads TGCGCCAGCAGACTTGACAGAAACTATGGCTACACCTTC. The V gene is TRBV5-1, the J gene TRBJ1-2; D possibly corresponds to TRBD1 (5 bases). The CDR3 is 13 residues long. Deletions cut 5 bases from V and 2 bases from J, with 10 bases between. Germline V CDR1 and CDR2: SGHRS, YFSETQ.

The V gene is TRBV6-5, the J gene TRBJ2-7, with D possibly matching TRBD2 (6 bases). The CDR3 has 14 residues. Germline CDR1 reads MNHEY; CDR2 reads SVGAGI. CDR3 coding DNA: TGTGCTACCCAGGACGGGGGAGGTTCCTACGAGCAGTACTTC. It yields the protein CATQDGGGSYEQYF.

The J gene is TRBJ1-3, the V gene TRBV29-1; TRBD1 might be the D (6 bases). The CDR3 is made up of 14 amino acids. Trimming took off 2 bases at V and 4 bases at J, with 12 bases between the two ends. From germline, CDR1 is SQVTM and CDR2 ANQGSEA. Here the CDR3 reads CSVETGMIGNTIYF. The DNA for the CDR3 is TGCAGCGTTGAAACAGGGATGATAGGAAACACCATATATTTT.

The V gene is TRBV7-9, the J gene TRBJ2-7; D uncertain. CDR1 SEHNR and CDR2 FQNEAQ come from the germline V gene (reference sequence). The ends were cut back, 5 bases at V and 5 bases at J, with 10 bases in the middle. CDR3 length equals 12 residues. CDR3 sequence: CASSPSLNEQYF. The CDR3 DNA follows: TGTGCCAGCAGCCCCAGTCTCAACGAGCAGTACTTC. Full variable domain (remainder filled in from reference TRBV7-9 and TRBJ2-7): DTGVSQNPRHKITKRGQNVTFRCDPISEHNRLYWYRQTLGQGPEFLTYFQNEAQLEKSRLLSDRFSAERPKGSFSTLEIQRTEQGDSAMYLCASSPSLNEQYFGPGTRLTVT.

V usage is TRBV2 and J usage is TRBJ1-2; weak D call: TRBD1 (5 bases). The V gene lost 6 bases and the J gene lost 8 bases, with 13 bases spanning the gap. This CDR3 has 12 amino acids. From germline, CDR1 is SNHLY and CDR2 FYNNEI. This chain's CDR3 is CASRGGGGGYTF. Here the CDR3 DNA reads TGTGCCAGCAGGGGGGGAGGCGGCGGCTACACCTTC.

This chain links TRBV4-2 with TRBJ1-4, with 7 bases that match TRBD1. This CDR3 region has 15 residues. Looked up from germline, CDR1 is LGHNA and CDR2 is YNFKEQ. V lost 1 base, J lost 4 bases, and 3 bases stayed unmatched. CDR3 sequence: CASSQGDRDNEKLFF. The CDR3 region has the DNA TGTGCCAGCAGCCAAGGAGACAGGGATAATGAAAAACTGTTTTTT.

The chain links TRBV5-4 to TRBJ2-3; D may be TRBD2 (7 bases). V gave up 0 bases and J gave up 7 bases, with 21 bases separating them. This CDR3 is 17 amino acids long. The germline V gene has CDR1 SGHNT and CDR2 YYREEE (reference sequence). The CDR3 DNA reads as TGTGCCAGCAGCTTGGGCGGGGGACACCGCGTTACCAATACGCAGTATTTT. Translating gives CASSLGGGHRVTNTQYF.

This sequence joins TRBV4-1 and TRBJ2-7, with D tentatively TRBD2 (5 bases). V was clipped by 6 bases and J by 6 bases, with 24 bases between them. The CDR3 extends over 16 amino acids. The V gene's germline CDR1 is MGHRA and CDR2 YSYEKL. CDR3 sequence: CASSLGIVRELGEQYF. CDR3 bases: TGCGCCAGCAGTCTCGGTATCGTTAGGGAGTTGGGCGAGCAGTACTTC.

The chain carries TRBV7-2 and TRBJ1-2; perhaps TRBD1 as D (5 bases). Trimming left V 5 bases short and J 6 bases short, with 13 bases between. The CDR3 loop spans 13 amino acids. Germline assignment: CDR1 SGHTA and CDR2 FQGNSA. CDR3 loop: CASSKSWGDGYTF. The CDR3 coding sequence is TGTGCCAGCAGCAAATCGTGGGGCGATGGCTACACCTTC.

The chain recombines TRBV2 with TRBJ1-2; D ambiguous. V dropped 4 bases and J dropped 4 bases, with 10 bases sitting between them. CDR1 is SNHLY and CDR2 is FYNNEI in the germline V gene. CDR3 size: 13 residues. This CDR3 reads CASSVVASYGYTF. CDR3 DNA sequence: TGTGCCAGCAGTGTGGTAGCAAGCTATGGCTACACCTTC.

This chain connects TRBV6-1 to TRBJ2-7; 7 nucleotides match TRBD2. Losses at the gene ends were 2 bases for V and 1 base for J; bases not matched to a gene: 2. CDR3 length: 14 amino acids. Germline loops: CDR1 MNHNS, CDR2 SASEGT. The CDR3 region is CASSELADSYEQYF. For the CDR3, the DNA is TGTGCCAGCAGTGAACTAGCGGATTCCTACGAGCAGTACTTC.

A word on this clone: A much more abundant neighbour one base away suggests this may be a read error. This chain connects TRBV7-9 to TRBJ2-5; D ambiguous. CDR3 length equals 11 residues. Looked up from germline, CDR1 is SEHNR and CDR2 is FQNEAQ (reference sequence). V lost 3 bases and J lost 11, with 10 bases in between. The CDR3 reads CASSLRYGQYF. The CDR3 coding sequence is TGTGCCAGCAGCTTGCGATACGGGCAGTACTTC.